This TCR beta chain is drawn from a study of T-cell memory formation after mild COVID-19. Overall study findings and caveats: There was a balanced CD4/CD8 profile in clones contracting day 15 to 85, and later expanders leaned CD4+. For contracting clones, CD4+ ones sat mainly in CM and EM, CD8+ in EMRA.

TCRdb re-called the 5' RACE reads through MiXCR, storing one row per CDR3 protein. The sample contains about 190,000 distinct CDR3 sequences, around 18% of which appear only once. In the case of this clonotype: Its specificity is unknown.

The germline V gene has CDR1 SGHAT and CDR2 FQNNGV. The CDR3 contains 17 residues. V was shortened by 5 bases and J by 0 bases, with 20 bases between the two germline ends. The specimen was PBMCs or a T cell subset sorted from them (not recorded which). The V gene is TRBV11-2, the J gene TRBJ2-7; a possible D gene is TRBD2 (5 bases). This sequence originates from an adult woman who had mild COVID-19 (a few samples of this study predate the infection). Cell type and time point are not known. The CDR3 DNA follows: TGTGCCAGCAGCCCCGACCCAGCGTGGGAGACCTCCTACGAGCAGTACTTC. It specifies CASSPDPAWETSYEQYF.